This TCR beta chain was sequenced for a study of shared clonotypes between healthy human individuals (TCRdb year 2020). Study-level background: A few men and two women, aged 18 to 49 years, made up the cohort. To increase sequencing depth and limit assay-specific biases, TCR repertoire library preparation and sequencing were carried out by different laboratories using diverse techniques. Leukapheresis yielded between about 0.8 and 9.5 billion PBMCs per donor. To estimate repertoire size and how much clonotype sharing occurs between individuals, the study deeply sequenced the blood TCR repertoires of several healthy adults. For each donor, three plates each were used for CD4 naive and CD4 memory, two plates were used for CD8 naive, and one plate was used for CD8 memory.

Points on this clone: It lacks a known antigen. No much larger clone is present one base from it, and per-base qualities are unavailable.

Using the deep immunoSEQ assay, TCR CDR3 regions were amplified from genomic DNA by multiplex PCR. Extracted genomic DNA from each cell subset was spread evenly across all wells of several immunoSEQ 96-well plates, with each plate serving as a replicate. Each replicate PCR for sorted subsets received roughly 200 ng genomic DNA, equal to roughly 30,000 T cell genomes. Purified libraries were measured with a Qubit 3.0 fluorometer, size-checked on a Bioanalyzer 2100, and measured again with the KAPA Library Quantification kit. A separate single-read 150-cycle Illumina NextSeq 550 flow cell was used to sequence each immunoSEQ 96-well plate. The authors' pipeline ran thus. The immunoSEQ output contained only junctional sequences without quality scores, so filtering could not match that applied to full-length reads. Sequences were annotated with PyIR, a Python wrapper for IgBLAST v1.9, and V/J genes and CDR3 were assigned using IMGT germline references. Reads with weak V/J assignments (E-value above 1e-6), missing CDR3, stop codons, out-of-frame junctions, or ambiguous translated residues were removed. A V3J clonotype was defined by an identical inferred V gene, J gene, and CDR3 amino acid sequence. Percentage overlap between repertoires was calculated by dividing the number of shared unique clonotypes by the size of the smaller repertoire. Three approaches were used to assess repertoire richness: RTK rarefaction, the Chao1 estimator, and Recon v2.1 estimates of unobserved clonotypes. Generation probabilities were computed with OLGA for all TCRbeta clonotypes obtained by the gDNA method from several donors. TCRdb holds this immuneACCESS table with in-frame rearrangements only. Some clones are missing; in checked studies, unresolved V genes explain under half, and the rest has no known cause. The V and J calls and clone size were taken over from that table, and D and trimming were inferred from the DNA. This sample is represented by roughly 1.4 million clones; approximately 98.5% of them were singletons. The biggest ten clones account for about 0.35% of the sample.

Study-wide conclusions, independent of this receptor: Higher generation probabilities were observed for clonotypes shared by all four sorted-subset donors than for non-shared clonotypes. When a handful of donors were compared, the shared fraction of clonotypes was about 5% for naive CD4, less than 4% for naive CD8, 2.3% for memory CD4, and around 0.37% for memory CD8. The genetic and exposure-history diversity represented was limited by the small number of donors. Pairwise subsampling led to the expectation that sequencing depth would affect the degree of clonotype sharing among donors. Rarefaction of sorted-subset datasets indicated incomplete sequencing despite the large sequencing depth. Sampling was restricted to blood, and TCR repertoires in tissues likely differ from the TCR repertoires found in blood. Estimated clonotype richness was generally larger for naive than for memory subsets.

Donors were healthy HIV-negative adults with no recently reported acute infections or vaccinations. All donors were Caucasian adults living in Nashville, Tennessee, USA. CD4+ T cells were enriched by magnetic negative selection; naive cells were then positively selected on CD45RA, and the negative fraction formed the memory subset. Blood was obtained by leukapheresis, after which PBMCs were separated by Ficoll-Histopaque density gradient centrifugation and cryopreserved in liquid nitrogen vapor phase. Analytical flow cytometry was used to check the purity and quantity of each magnetically sorted T cell population. Genomic DNA was isolated from each sorted fraction and quantified by UV absorbance on a Nanodrop 2000c. The source is a man younger than 45 in good health. Sample: naive CD4+ T cells sorted from blood. According to the study, the label for this sample's cell subset or site signals: CD45RA+ positively selected.

CDR3 protein: CASSLEGTEVLFYGYTF. The nucleotides read TGCGCCAGCAGCTTGGAAGGGACGGAGGTCCTCTTCTATGGCTACACCTTC. The sequence is built from TRBV5-1 and TRBJ1-2; perhaps TRBD1 is the D gene, with 5 bases matching. CDR1 and CDR2, per the germline V gene, are SGHRS and YFSETQ. Reading from cysteine to phenylalanine, the CDR3 counts 17 amino acids. Only CDR3 DNA remains: 51 bases, in frame from the first base. Relative to germline, V is 0 bases shorter and J is 4 bases shorter, with 19 bases between their ends.